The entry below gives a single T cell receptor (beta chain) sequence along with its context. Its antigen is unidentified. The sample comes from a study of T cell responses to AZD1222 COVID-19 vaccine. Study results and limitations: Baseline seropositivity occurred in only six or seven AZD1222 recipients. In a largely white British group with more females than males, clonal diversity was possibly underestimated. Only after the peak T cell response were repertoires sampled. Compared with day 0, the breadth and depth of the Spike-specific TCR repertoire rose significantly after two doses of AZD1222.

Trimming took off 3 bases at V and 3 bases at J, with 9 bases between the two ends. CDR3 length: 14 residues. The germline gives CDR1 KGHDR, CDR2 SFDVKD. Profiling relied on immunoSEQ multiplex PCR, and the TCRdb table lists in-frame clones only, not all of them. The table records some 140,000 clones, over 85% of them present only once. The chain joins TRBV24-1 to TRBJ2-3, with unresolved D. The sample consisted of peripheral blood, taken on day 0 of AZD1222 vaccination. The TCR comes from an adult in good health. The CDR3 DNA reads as TGTGCCACCAGTGATCCGGGCTGGACAGATACGCAGTATTTT. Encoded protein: CATSDPGWTDTQYF.